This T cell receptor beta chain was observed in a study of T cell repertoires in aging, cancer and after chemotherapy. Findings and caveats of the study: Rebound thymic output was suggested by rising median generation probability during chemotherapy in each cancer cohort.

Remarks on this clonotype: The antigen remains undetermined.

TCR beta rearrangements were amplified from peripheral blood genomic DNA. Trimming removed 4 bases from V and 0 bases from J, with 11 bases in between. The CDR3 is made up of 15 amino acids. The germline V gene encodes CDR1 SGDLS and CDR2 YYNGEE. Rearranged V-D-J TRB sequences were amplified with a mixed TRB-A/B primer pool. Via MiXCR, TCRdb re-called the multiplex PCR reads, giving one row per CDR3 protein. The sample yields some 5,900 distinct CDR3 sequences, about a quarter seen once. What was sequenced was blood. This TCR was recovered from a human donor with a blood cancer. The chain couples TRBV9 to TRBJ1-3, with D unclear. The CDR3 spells CASSPGLDSGNTIYF. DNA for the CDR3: TGTGCCAGCAGCCCCGGGCTCGACTCTGGAAACACCATATATTTT.